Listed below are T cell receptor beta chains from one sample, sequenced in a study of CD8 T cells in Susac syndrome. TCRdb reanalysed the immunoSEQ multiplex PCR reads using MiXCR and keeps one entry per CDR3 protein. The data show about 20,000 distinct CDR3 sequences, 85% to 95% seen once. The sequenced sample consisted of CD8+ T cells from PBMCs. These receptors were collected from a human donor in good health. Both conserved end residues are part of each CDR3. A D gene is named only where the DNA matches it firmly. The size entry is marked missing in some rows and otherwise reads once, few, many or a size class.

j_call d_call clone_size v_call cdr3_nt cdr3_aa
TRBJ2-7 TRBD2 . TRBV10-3 TGTGCCTCGAACGCGGGGGCCTACGAGCAGTACTTC CASNAGAYEQYF
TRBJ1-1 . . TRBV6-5 TGTGCCAGCTCCAGGGGCCGGGGCACTGAAGCTTTCTTT CASSRGRGTEAFF
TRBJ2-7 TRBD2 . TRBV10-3 TGTGCCATCAGTGAGTATACTAGCGGAAAAGCCTCCTACGAGCAGTACTTC CAISEYTSGKASYEQYF
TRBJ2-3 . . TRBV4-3 TGCGCCAGCAGCCAAGGGGTGGGCACAGATACGCAGTATTTT CASSQGVGTDTQYF
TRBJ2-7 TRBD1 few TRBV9 TGTGCCAGCAGCCCCTGGACAGGTAGCTACGAGCAGTACTTC CASSPWTGSYEQYF
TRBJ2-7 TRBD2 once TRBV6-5 TGTGCCAGCAGTTACTCCGGGGAGCGGGGGGGCCTCGAAGCGTACGAGCAGTACTTC CASSYSGERGGLEAYEQYF
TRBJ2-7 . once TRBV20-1 TGCAGTGCCCCGAGGGGGTACGAGCAGTACTTC CSAPRGYEQYF
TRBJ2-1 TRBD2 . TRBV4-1 TGCGCCAGCAGCCTCGGACTAGCGAAGTATGAGCAGTTCTTC CASSLGLAKYEQFF
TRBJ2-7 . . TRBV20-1 TGCAGTGCTAGAGATAAAGGAGGGTCCTACGAGCAGTACTTC CSARDKGGSYEQYF
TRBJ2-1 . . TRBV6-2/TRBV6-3 TGTGCCAGCAGTTCATCCCCATCCGGGGATGAGCAGTTCTTC CASSSSPSGDEQFF
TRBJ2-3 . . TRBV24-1 TGTGCCACCAGTGATGGGCAGCAAACCACAGATACGCAGTATTTT CATSDGQQTTDTQYF
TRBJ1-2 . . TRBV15 TGTGCCACCAGCAGAGATGCCCTCGGGACATCGGGCTACACCTTC CATSRDALGTSGYTF
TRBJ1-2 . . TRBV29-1 TGCAGCGTTGTACAGACCTATGGCTACACCTTC CSVVQTYGYTF
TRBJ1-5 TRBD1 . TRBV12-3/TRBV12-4 TGTGCCAGCAGTAGCAGGGGGATCGGGGCCCAGCATTTT CASSSRGIGAQHF
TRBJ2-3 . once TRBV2 TGTGCCAGCCGGGACCCCTCCCCCACAGATACGCAGTATTTT CASRDPSPTDTQYF
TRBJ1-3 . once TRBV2 TGTGCCAGCAGTGAACCGAGATCACCCGGGCATTCATCCGTTCCGAGCTCTGGAAACACCATATATTTT CASSEPRSPGHSSVPSSGNTIYF
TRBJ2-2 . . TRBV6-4 TGTGCCAGCAGTGACGGTACAGGGAGTCCTGCCGGGGAGCTGTTTTTT CASSDGTGSPAGELFF
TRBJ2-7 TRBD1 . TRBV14 TGTGCCAGCAGCCAAGGACAGGGGGTTAACTCCTACGAGCAGTACTTC CASSQGQGVNSYEQYF
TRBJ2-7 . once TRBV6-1 TGTGCCAGTCTCGCTGGCGGGGTATTCTACGAGCAGTACTTC CASLAGGVFYEQYF
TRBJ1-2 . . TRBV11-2 TGTGCCAGCAGCTTAGAGGCTACGACTAACTATGGCTACACCTTC CASSLEATTNYGYTF
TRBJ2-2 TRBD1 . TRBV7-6 TGTGCCAGCAACAACAGGGGCCCGGGAACCGGGGAGCTGTTTTTT CASNNRGPGTGELFF
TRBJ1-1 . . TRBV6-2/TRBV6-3 TGTGCCAGCAGTTACGATGGGGTGGGGAACACTGAAGCTTTCTTT CASSYDGVGNTEAFF
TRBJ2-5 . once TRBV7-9 TGTGCCAGCAGCGAGGGACGGAGAAAAGAGACCCAGTACTTC CASSEGRRKETQYF
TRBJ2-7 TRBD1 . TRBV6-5 TGTGCCAGCAGTTACTGGGACAGGGGGCACTACGAGCAGTACTTC CASSYWDRGHYEQYF
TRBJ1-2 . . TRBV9 TGTGCCAGCGGCCCTGACCGGCTTGGCTACACCTTC CASGPDRLGYTF
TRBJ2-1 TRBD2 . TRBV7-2 TGTGCCAGCAGCTTAGTGGGGGGGGACAATGAGCAGTTCTTC CASSLVGGDNEQFF
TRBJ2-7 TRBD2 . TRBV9 TGTGCCAGCAGCGCGGGGGGGGCTTCCTACGAGCAGTACTTC CASSAGGASYEQYF
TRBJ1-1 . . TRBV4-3 TGCGCCAGCAGCCAAGTCCAGGGGAATACTGAAGCTTTCTTT CASSQVQGNTEAFF
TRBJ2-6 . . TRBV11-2 TGTGCCGCATGGGTGAATGGGGCCAACGTCCTGACTTTC CAAWVNGANVLTF
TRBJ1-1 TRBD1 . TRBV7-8 TGTGCCAGCAGCTCCAGCATTCAGGGGGGTACTGAAGCTTTCTTT CASSSSIQGGTEAFF
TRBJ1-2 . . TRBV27 TGTGCCAGCAGTTCGGACAGCTATGGCTACACCTTC CASSSDSYGYTF
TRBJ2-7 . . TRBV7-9 TGTGCCAGCAGCTTAGCTTTGGGCTTGGGGGAGCAGTACTTC CASSLALGLGEQYF
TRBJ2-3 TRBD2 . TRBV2 TGTGCCAGCAACCAAGCGGGGAGCACAGATACGCAGTATTTT CASNQAGSTDTQYF
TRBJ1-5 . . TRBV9 TGTGCCAGCAGCGTAAGCCCTGGGCAGCCCCAGCATTTT CASSVSPGQPQHF
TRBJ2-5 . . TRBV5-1 TGCGCCAGCAGCTTGGCCGTAGGACGAAGAGAGACCCAGTACTTC CASSLAVGRRETQYF
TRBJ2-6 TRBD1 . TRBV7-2 TGTGCCAGCAGCTCAGAGGGACAGTCTCTCTCTGGGGCCAACGTCCTGACTTTC CASSSEGQSLSGANVLTF
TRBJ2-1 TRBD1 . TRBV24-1 TGTGCCACCAGCGGTCCCGGGACAGGGAATGAGCAGTTCTTC CATSGPGTGNEQFF
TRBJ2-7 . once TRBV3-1 TGTGCCAGCAGCCAGCGCCTATCCTACGAGCAGTACTTC CASSQRLSYEQYF
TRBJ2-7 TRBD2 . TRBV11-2 TGTGCCAGCAGCGCCGGGGGGGCGGGGTACTTC CASSAGGAGYF
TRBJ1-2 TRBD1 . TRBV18 TGTGCCAGCTCACCCCGGGACAGGGGACCCTATGGCTACACCTTC CASSPRDRGPYGYTF
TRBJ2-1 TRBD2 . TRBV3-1 TGTGCCAGCAGCCAAGATAGGGGTCTAGCGGGGTATACTACCTACAATGAGCAGTTCTTC CASSQDRGLAGYTTYNEQFF
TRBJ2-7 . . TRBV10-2 TGCGCCAGCAGTGCCCACGAGCAGTACTTC CASSAHEQYF
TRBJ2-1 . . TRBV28 TGTGCCAGCAGTGCCGTAACTTTCAATGAGCAGTTCTTC CASSAVTFNEQFF
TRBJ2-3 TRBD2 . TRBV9 TGTGCCAGCAGCGTTGTCGGGGGGGCTGAAACGCAGTATTTT CASSVVGGAETQYF